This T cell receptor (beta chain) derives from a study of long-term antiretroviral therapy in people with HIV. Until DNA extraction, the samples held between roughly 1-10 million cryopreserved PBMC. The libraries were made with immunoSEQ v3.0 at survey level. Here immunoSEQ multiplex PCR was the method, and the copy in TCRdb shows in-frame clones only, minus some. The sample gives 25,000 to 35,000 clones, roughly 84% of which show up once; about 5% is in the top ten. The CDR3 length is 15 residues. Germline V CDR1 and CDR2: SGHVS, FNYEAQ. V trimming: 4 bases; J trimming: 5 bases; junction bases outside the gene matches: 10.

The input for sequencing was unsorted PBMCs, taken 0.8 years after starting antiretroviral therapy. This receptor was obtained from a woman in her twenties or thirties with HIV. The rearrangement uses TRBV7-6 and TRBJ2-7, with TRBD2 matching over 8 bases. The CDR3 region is CASSSEIAGKNEQYF. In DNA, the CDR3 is TGTGCCAGCAGCTCCGAGATAGCGGGGAAAAACGAGCAGTACTTC.